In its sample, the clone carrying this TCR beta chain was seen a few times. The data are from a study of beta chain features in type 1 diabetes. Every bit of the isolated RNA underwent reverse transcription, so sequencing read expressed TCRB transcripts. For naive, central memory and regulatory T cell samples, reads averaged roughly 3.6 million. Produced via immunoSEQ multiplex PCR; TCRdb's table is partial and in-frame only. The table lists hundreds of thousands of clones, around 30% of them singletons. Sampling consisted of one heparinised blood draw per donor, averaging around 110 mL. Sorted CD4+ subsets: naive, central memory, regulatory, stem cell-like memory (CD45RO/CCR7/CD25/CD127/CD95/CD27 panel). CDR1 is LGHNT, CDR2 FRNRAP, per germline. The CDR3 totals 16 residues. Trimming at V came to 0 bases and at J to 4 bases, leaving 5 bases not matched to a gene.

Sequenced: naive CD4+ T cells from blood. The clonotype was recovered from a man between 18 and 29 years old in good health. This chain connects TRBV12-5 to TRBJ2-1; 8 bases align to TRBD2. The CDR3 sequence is CASGLVRTSGYNEQFF. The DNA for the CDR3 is TGTGCTAGTGGTTTGGTACGAACTAGCGGATACAATGAGCAGTTCTTC. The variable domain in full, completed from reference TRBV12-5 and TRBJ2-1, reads DARVTQTPRHKVTEMGQEVTMRCQPILGHNTVFWYRQTMMQGLELLAYFRNRAPLDDSGMPKDRFSAEMPDATLATLKIQPSEPRDSAVYFCASGLVRTSGYNEQFFGPGTRLTVL.